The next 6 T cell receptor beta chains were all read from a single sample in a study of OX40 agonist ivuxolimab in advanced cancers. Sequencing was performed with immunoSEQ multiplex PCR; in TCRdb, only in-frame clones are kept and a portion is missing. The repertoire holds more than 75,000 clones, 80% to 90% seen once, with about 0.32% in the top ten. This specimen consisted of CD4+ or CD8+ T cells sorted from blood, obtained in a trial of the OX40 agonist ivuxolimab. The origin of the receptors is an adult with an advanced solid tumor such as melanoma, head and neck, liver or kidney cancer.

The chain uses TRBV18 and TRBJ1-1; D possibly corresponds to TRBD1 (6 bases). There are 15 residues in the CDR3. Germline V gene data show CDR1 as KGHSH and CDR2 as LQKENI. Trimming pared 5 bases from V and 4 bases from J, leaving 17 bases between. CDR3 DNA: TGTGCCAGCTCAGAGCTACAGGGAGGTAGCACTGAAGCTTTCTTT. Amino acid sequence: CASSELQGGSTEAFF.

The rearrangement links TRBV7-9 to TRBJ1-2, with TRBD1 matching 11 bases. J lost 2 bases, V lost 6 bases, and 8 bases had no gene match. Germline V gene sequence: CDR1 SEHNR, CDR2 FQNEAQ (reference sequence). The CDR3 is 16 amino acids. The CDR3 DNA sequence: TGTGCCAGCAGACCCCCGGGACAGGGGGTGAACTATGGCTACACCTTC. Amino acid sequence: CASRPPGQGVNYGYTF.

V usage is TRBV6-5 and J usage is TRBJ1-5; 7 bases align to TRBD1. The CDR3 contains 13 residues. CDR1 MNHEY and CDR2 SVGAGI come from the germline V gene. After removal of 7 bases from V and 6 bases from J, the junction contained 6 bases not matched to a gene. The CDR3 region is CASTAQGGQPQHF. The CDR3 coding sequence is TGTGCCAGCACCGCTCAGGGGGGTCAGCCCCAGCATTTT.

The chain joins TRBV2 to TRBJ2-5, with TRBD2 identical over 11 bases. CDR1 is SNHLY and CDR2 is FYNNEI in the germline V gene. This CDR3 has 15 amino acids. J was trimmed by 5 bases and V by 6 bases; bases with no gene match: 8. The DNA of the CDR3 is TGTGCCAGCAGCTATCTAGCGGGGGGTAAGGAGACCCAGTACTTC. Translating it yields CASSYLAGGKETQYF.

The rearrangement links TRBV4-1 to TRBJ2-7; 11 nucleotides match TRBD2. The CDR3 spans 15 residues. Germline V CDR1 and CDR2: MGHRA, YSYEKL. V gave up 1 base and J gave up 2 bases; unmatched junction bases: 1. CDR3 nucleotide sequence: TGCGCCAGCAGCCAAGCGACTAGCGGGGCCTACGAGCAGTACTTC. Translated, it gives CASSQATSGAYEQYF.

CDR3 sequence (DNA): TGTGCCAGCAGTGTGGGACAGGGGTCCACAGATACGCAGTATTTT. This translates into CASSVGQGSTDTQYF. J is TRBJ2-3 and V is TRBV28; 10 positions match TRBD1. Germline loops: CDR1 MDHEN, CDR2 SYDVKM. Germline trimming cut 5 bases from V and 2 bases from J; bases unmatched to any gene: 4. The CDR3 has 15 residues.